Shown below are 32 T cell receptor beta chains from a single sample sequenced in a study of blood T cell repertoires in COVID-19. The protocol was immunoSEQ multiplex PCR, while the TCRdb copy is restricted to in-frame clones and leaves out a portion. This sample has hundreds of thousands of clones, with 80% to 90% found just once. The sample consisted of PBMCs or T cells enriched from blood (not recorded which). The receptors come from a young man who had recovered from COVID-19.

The chain is built from TRBV25-1 and TRBJ2-7; no definite D call. Germline assignment: CDR1 MGHDK and CDR2 SYGVNS. This CDR3 is built from 15 residues. Trimming stripped 6 bases from V and 4 bases from J, with 19 bases between. The CDR3 loop reads CASSPRSRPDYEQYF. The CDR3, as DNA: TGTGCCAGCAGCCCCCGGAGTCGACCCGATTACGAGCAGTACTTC.

The chain combines TRBV9 with TRBJ1-2; D is uncertain. This CDR3 comprises 12 residues. V was trimmed by 0 bases and J by 3 bases, leaving 3 bases between them. Germline V gives CDR1 SGDLS, CDR2 YYNGEE. DNA for the CDR3: TGTGCCAGCAGCGTAGGAGACTATGGCTACACCTTC. Amino acids: CASSVGDYGYTF.

The chain recombines TRBV18 with TRBJ2-1; 9 positions agree with TRBD2. The CDR3 consists of 16 residues. The J segment lost 2 bases and the V segment lost 1 base, leaving 3 bases of the junction unmatched. CDR1 and CDR2 (germline): KGHSH, LQKENI. This CDR3 is CASSPRRGGAYNEQFF. DNA of the CDR3: TGTGCCAGCTCACCACGGCGCGGGGGGGCCTACAATGAGCAGTTCTTC.

The chain uses TRBV28 and TRBJ2-3, with 9 bases fitting TRBD2. CDR3 size: 20 residues. With 5 bases clipped from V and 0 bases from J, the junction kept 18 bases outside the gene matches. CDR1 and CDR2 (germline): MDHEN, SYDVKM. The DNA for the CDR3 is TGTGCCAGCAGTCTACGGGCTAGCGGGATCGATTATACTAGCACAGATACGCAGTATTTT. It encodes CASSLRASGIDYTSTDTQYF.

V gene TRBV4-1 combines with J gene TRBJ2-5; D perhaps matches TRBD1 (6 bases). V was trimmed by 4 bases and J by 11 bases, leaving 20 bases between them. Germline CDR1 reads MGHRA; CDR2 reads YSYEKL. The CDR3 has 14 amino acids. CDR3 region: CASSPGQRPKVQYF. DNA of the CDR3: TGCGCCAGCAGCCCTGGACAGCGTCCGAAAGTTCAGTACTTC.

The CDR3 loop reads CASSASGTRNEQFF. The CDR3 region has the DNA TGTGCCAGCAGTGCAAGCGGAACTAGGAATGAGCAGTTCTTC. This chain links TRBV2 with TRBJ2-1, with D tentatively TRBD2 (5 bases). The CDR3 sequence is 14 residues long. The V end lost 4 bases, the J end lost 7 bases, and 14 bases lay between the germline ends. Germline assignment: CDR1 SNHLY and CDR2 FYNNEI.

The chain uses TRBV25-1 and TRBJ1-1; weak D call: TRBD1 (5 bases). The CDR3 extends over 14 amino acids. The V gene's germline CDR1 is MGHDK and CDR2 SYGVNS. V was clipped by 1 base and J by 4 bases, with 10 bases between them. The DNA of the CDR3 is TGTGCCAGCAGTGAATTGGGCAGGGTCACTGAAGCTTTCTTT. Its translation: CASSELGRVTEAFF.

This sequence joins TRBV25-1 and TRBJ1-2; 7 nucleotides align to TRBD1. In germline, CDR1 is MGHDK, CDR2 SYGVNS. V was pared by 6 bases and J by 5 bases, with 9 bases of the junction left unmatched. This CDR3 is built from 14 residues. CDR3 DNA: TGTGCCAGCAGATCAGGGGGTTCAATTTATGGCTACACCTTC. This codes for CASRSGGSIYGYTF.

J is TRBJ2-7 and V is TRBV10-2, with 11 bases lining up with TRBD2. CDR1 and CDR2 from the germline V gene are WSHSY and SAAADI. V lost 8 bases, J lost 2 bases, and 5 bases stayed unmatched. The CDR3 length is 14 residues. CDR3 loop: CASQGLAATYEQYF. The CDR3 DNA sequence: TGCGCCAGCCAGGGACTAGCGGCTACCTACGAGCAGTACTTC.

This chain joins TRBV5-1 and TRBJ2-2; D unresolved. Germline V lookup: CDR1 SGHRS, CDR2 YFSETQ. CDR3 size: 14 residues. The V end was cut by 7 bases, the J end by 7 bases, with 17 bases between. CDR3 sequence (DNA): TGCGCCAGCTGCCCCTCCCTAAGTAGCGGGGAGCTGTTTTTT. It yields the protein CASCPSLSSGELFF.

The rearrangement links TRBV11-2 to TRBJ2-2, with D possibly matching TRBD2 (5 bases). The CDR3 has 15 residues. CDR1 and CDR2 (germline): SGHAT, FQNNGV. Trimming took 5 bases from V and 0 from J, leaving 10 bases between them. CDR3 DNA sequence: TGTGCCAGCAGCGGAGGACGTTCGAACACCGGGGAGCTGTTTTTT. Its protein is CASSGGRSNTGELFF. The entire variable domain, with the rest obtained from reference TRBV11-2 and TRBJ2-2, is as follows: EAGVAQSPRYKIIEKRQSVAFWCNPISGHATLYWYQQILGQGPKLLIQFQNNGVVDDSQLPKDRFSAERLKGVDSTLKIQPAKLEDSAVYLCASSGGRSNTGELFFGEGSRLTVL.

The V gene is TRBV3-1 (or the pseudogene TRBV3-2), the J gene TRBJ1-4, with a possible D match to TRBD1 (6 bases). This CDR3 contains 12 residues. The germline V gene encodes CDR1 LGHDT and CDR2 YNNKEL (reference sequence). Between the trimmed V and J ends, which lost 3 bases and 14 bases, there was a span of 13 bases. The CDR3 loop is CASSQGQVGLFF. In DNA, the CDR3 is TGTGCCAGCAGCCAGGGACAAGTTGGGCTGTTTTTT.

This chain links TRBV5-1 with TRBJ2-1; weak D call: TRBD1 (6 bases). The CDR3 sequence is 18 residues long. Germline V gene data show CDR1 as SGHRS and CDR2 as YFSETQ. V was clipped by 4 bases and J by 2 bases, with 22 bases between them. The CDR3 reads CASSPTSRQVLAYNEQFF. CDR3 in DNA: TGCGCCAGCAGCCCGACATCAAGACAGGTACTCGCCTACAATGAGCAGTTCTTC.

This clone is a singleton in its sample. V usage is TRBV3-1 (or the pseudogene TRBV3-2) and J usage is TRBJ2-5; D ambiguous. V lost 0 bases to trimming and J lost 2 bases, with 13 bases between them. This CDR3 has 16 residues. In germline, CDR1 is LGHDT, CDR2 YNNKEL (reference sequence). The CDR3 region has the DNA TGTGCCAGCAGCCAAGAAGACTTCCCGCCACAAGAGACCCAGTACTTC. This codes for CASSQEDFPPQETQYF.

This chain joins TRBV3-1 (or the pseudogene TRBV3-2) and TRBJ1-3, with 10 bases that match TRBD1. Germline lookup yields CDR1 LGHDT and CDR2 YNNKEL (reference sequence). J was trimmed by 0 bases and V by 3 bases; bases with no gene match: 17. This CDR3 contains 21 residues. CDR3 loop: CASSHRGLGQGDLFSGNTIYF. In nucleotides, the CDR3 is TGTGCCAGCAGCCATCGGGGATTAGGACAGGGGGACCTCTTCTCTGGAAACACCATATATTTT.

The chain employs TRBV5-1 and TRBJ1-1; D possibly corresponds to TRBD1 (6 bases). This CDR3 has 15 amino acids. With 4 bases removed from V and 0 bases from J, the gap between germline ends came to 13 bases. Germline V lookup: CDR1 SGHRS, CDR2 YFSETQ. CDR3 amino acids: CASSPDSSMNTEAFF. DNA for the CDR3: TGCGCCAGCAGCCCGGACAGCAGTATGAACACTGAAGCTTTCTTT.

V is TRBV6-1 and J is TRBJ2-7; possibly TRBD2 for D (7 bases). This CDR3 spans 13 amino acids. Trimming removed 2 bases at V and 7 bases at J, with 12 bases between. The germline CDR1 and CDR2 sequences are MNHNS and SASEGT. This chain's CDR3 is CASSERGAREQYF. The DNA of the CDR3 is TGTGCCAGCAGTGAACGGGGGGCGCGGGAGCAGTACTTC.

This clone was recorded a few times. The chain recombines TRBV28 with TRBJ1-1; maybe TRBD1 (6 bases). Trimming stripped 7 bases from V and 0 bases from J, with 15 bases between. Germline assignment: CDR1 MDHEN and CDR2 SYDVKM. This CDR3 has 15 amino acids. The CDR3 coding sequence is TGTGCCAGCAACGGGGGGGCGGCAATGAACACTGAAGCTTTCTTT. As protein: CASNGGAAMNTEAFF.

The chain joins TRBV7-6 to TRBJ2-1, with TRBD1 as a possible D gene (5 bases). Germline values: CDR1 SGHVS, CDR2 FNYEAQ. V was trimmed by 5 bases and J by 5 bases, leaving 16 bases between them. The CDR3 sequence is 15 residues long. The DNA of the CDR3 is TGTGCCAGCAGCCTCGCCCCAACAGGAGACAATGAGCAGTTCTTC. Protein product: CASSLAPTGDNEQFF.

The table lists this clone with a few counts. V gene TRBV7-4 combines with J gene TRBJ1-3; D unclear. Trimming left V 5 bases short and J 4 bases short, with 6 bases between. CDR1 SGHVT and CDR2 SQSDAQ come from the germline V gene. This CDR3 comprises 12 residues. CDR3 sequence (DNA): TGTGCCAGCAGCCACAAAGGAAACACCATATATTTT. Protein product: CASSHKGNTIYF.

The DNA for the CDR3 is TGTGCCAGTAAAAAGCGGGGGGACACCGGGGAGCTGTTTTTT. Translation: CASKKRGDTGELFF. This chain joins TRBV19 and TRBJ2-2; 9 nucleotides align to TRBD2. Germline V lookup: CDR1 LNHDA, CDR2 SQIVND (reference sequence). The CDR3 runs to 14 residues. The ends lost 7 bases at V and 3 bases at J; junction bases unmatched: 3.

J is TRBJ2-3 and V is TRBV2, with unresolved D. Germline V lookup: CDR1 SNHLY, CDR2 FYNNEI. The V end was cut by 6 bases, the J end by 0 bases, with 7 bases between. This CDR3 is built from 13 residues. The CDR3 is CASRLSSTDTQYF. CDR3 in DNA: TGTGCCAGCAGACTTTCTAGCACAGATACGCAGTATTTT.

The CDR3: CSALPQGYTF. In DNA, the CDR3 is TGCAGTGCGCTGCCCCAGGGCTACACCTTC. V and J are TRBV20-1 and TRBJ1-2; the D is unclear. CDR1 and CDR2 from the germline V gene are DFQATT and SNEGSKA (reference sequence). Trimming removed 6 bases from V and 8 bases from J, with 10 bases in between. The CDR3 contains 10 residues.

J is TRBJ2-3 and V is TRBV5-1; D is unclear. With 4 bases removed from V and 4 bases from J, the gap between germline ends came to 10 bases. The germline gives CDR1 SGHRS, CDR2 YFSETQ. CDR3 size: 13 residues. The DNA for the CDR3 is TGCGCCAGCAGCCTCCTCGGGTCAGATACGCAGTATTTT. Protein product: CASSLLGSDTQYF. The full variable domain, in which reference TRBV5-1 and TRBJ2-3 provide the parts outside the CDR3, is KAGVTQTPRYLIKTRGQQVTLSCSPISGHRSVSWYQQTPGQGLQFLFEYFSETQRNKGNFPGRFSGRQFSNSRSEMNVSTLELGDSALYLCASSLLGSDTQYFGPGTRLTVL.

The V call is TRBV27, the J call TRBJ1-2; 10 bases are a match to TRBD1. With V trimmed by 3 bases and J by 8 bases, 9 bases remained unmatched. This CDR3 spans 15 amino acids. Germline V gene sequence: CDR1 MNHEY, CDR2 SMNVEV (reference sequence). The chain's CDR3 is CASSLRDRGVRGYTF. The CDR3 coding sequence is TGTGCCAGCAGTTTGAGGGACAGGGGCGTACGGGGCTACACCTTC.

The chain uses TRBV7-2 and TRBJ2-3; 8 positions agree with TRBD1. Germline CDR1 SGHTA, CDR2 FQGNSA. The CDR3 loop spans 14 amino acids. The V segment lost 5 bases and the J segment 4 bases; nucleotides outside the gene matches: 5. The CDR3 region is CASSPDRAPDTQYF. For the CDR3, the DNA is TGTGCCAGCAGCCCGGACAGGGCGCCAGATACGCAGTATTTT.

This clone was found many times. The rearrangement links TRBV5-4 to TRBJ1-2, with unresolved D. This CDR3 comprises 13 residues. Germline CDR1 SGHNT, CDR2 YYREEE (reference sequence). The V end lost 4 bases, the J end lost 2 bases, and 9 bases lay between the germline ends. Here the CDR3 reads CASSPRENYGYTF. In nucleotides, the CDR3 is TGTGCCAGCAGCCCGAGGGAGAACTATGGCTACACCTTC.

This clone was detected once. The same CDR3 can be traced to other DNA sequences in this sample. The CDR3 loop reads CASSPQGNEQFF. The CDR3 DNA is TGTGCCAGTAGTCCTCAGGGAAATGAGCAGTTCTTC. The chain has TRBV19 and TRBJ2-1; possible D gene TRBD1, 5 bases. The germline CDR1 and CDR2 sequences are LNHDA and SQIVND (reference sequence). V gave up 5 bases and J gave up 7 bases, with 9 bases separating them. The length of the CDR3 is 12 residues.

This sequence joins TRBV7-9 and TRBJ2-7; weak D call: TRBD1 (6 bases). The V gene lost 4 bases and the J gene lost 6 bases, with 19 bases spanning the gap. The CDR3 length is 15 residues. Looked up from germline, CDR1 is SEHNR and CDR2 is FQNEAQ (reference sequence). CDR3 residues: CASSSSSGHTSEQYF. CDR3 DNA sequence: TGTGCCAGCAGCTCATCCTCGGGACACACTTCCGAGCAGTACTTC.

The chain couples TRBV5-1 to TRBJ1-6; D ambiguous. Trimming pared 0 bases from V and 5 bases from J, leaving 9 bases between. CDR1 SGHRS and CDR2 YFSETQ come from the germline V gene. The CDR3 sequence is 15 residues long. The CDR3 bases are TGCGCCAGCAGCTTGGAATCAGGTGATAATTCACCCCTCCACTTT. Translation: CASSLESGDNSPLHF.

The chain recombines TRBV30 with TRBJ1-1, with 8 bases that match TRBD1. The CDR3 has 13 amino acids. The V gene end was trimmed by 6 bases and the J gene end by 0 bases; junction bases not matched to a gene: 3. Germline-derived CDR1 and CDR2 are GTSNPN and SVGIG (reference sequence). The CDR3 DNA sequence: TGTGCCTGCAGGACAGGGATGAACACTGAAGCTTTCTTT. This sequence encodes CACRTGMNTEAFF. Based on the CDR3 plus reference TRBV30 and TRBJ1-1, the full variable domain is SQTIHQWPATLVQPVGSPLSLECTVEGTSNPNLYWYRQAAGRGLQLLFYSVGIGQISSEVPQNLSASRPQDRQFILSSKKLLLSDSGFYLCACRTGMNTEAFFGQGTRLTVV.

This sequence joins TRBV7-9 and TRBJ1-6, with D tentatively TRBD1 (5 bases). Germline assignment: CDR1 SEHNR and CDR2 FQNEAQ (reference sequence). V was clipped by 1 base and J by 15 bases, with 13 bases between them. The CDR3 runs 13 residues. CDR3 nucleotide sequence: TGTGCCAGCAGCTTAGGTTCCAGGGCCTTCCTCCACTTT. Protein: CASSLGSRAFLHF.